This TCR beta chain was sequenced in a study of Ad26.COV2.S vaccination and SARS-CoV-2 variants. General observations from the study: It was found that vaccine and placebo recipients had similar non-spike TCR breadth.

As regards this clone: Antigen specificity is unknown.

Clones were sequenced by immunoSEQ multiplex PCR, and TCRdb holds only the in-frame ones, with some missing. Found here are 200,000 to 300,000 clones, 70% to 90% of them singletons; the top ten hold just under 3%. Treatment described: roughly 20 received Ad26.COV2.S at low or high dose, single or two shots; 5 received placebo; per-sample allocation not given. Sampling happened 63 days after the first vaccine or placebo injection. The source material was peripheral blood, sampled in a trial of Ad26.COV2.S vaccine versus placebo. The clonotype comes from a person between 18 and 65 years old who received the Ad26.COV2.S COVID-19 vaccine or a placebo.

The CDR3 DNA is TGCGCCAGCAGCCAAGATTTTCCCCGACAGGGATGGTATGAAAAACTGTTTTTT. Translation: CASSQDFPRQGWYEKLFF. The chain joins TRBV4-3 to TRBJ1-4; 7 nucleotides match TRBD1. Germline V gene lookup returns CDR1 LGHNA and CDR2 YSLEER. This CDR3 is built from 18 residues. V was clipped by 0 bases and J by 6 bases; unmatched bases: 13.